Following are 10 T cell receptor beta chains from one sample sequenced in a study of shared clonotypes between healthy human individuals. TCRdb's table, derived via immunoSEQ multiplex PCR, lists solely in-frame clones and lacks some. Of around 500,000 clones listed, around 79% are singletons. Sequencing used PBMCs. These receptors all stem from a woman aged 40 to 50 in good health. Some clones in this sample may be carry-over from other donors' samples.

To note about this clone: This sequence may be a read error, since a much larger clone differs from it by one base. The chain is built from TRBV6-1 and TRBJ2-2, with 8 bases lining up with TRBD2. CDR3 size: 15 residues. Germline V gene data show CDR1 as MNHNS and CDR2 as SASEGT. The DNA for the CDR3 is TGTGCCTGCAGTGCCGGGAGGGCGCGCACCGGGGAGCTGTTTTTT. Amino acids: CACSAGRARTGELFF.

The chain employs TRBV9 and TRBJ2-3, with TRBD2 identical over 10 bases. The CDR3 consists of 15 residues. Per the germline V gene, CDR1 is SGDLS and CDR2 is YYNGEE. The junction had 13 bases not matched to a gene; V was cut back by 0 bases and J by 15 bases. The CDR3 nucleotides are TGTGCCAGCAGCGTAGCTCCCAGCGGGAGGGCCGAAAGTTATTTT. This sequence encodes CASSVAPSGRAESYF.

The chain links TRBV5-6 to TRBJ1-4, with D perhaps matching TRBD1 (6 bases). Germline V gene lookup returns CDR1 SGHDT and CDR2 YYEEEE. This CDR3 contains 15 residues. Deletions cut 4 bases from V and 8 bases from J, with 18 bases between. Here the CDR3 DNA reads TGTGCCAGCAGCGGGCCGGGGGCCCTTGGGGAAAAACTGTTTTTT. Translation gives CASSGPGALGEKLFF.

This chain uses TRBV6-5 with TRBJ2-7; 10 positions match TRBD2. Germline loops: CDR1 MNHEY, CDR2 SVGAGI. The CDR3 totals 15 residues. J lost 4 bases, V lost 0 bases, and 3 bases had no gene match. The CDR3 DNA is TGTGCCAGCAGTTACTCCGCTAGCGGGAGATACGAGCAGTACTTC. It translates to CASSYSASGRYEQYF.

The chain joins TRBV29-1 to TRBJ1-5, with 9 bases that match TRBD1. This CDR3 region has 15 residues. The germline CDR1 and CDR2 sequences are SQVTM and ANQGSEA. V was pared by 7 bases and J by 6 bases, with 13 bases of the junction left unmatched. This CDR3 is CSADPRDREFQPQHF. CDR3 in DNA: TGCAGCGCCGACCCCCGGGACAGGGAGTTTCAGCCCCAGCATTTT.

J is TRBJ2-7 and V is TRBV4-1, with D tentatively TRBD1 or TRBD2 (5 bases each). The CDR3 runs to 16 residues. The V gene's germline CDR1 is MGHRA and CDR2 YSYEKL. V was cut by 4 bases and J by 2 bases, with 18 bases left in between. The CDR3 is CASSRSSGQTTYEQYF. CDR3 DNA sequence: TGCGCCAGCAGCCGTAGCTCGGGGCAGACCACCTACGAGCAGTACTTC.

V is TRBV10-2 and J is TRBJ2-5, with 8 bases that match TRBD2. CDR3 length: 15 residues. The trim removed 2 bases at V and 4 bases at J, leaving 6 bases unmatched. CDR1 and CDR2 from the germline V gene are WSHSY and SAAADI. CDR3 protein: CASSEISGRGETQYF. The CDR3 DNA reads TGCGCCAGCAGTGAGATAAGCGGGAGAGGAGAGACCCAGTACTTC.

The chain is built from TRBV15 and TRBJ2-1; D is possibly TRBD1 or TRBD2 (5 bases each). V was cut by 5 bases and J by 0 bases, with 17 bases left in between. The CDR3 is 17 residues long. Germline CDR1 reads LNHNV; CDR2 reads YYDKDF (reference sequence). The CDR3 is CATSARDAHSSYNEQFF. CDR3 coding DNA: TGTGCCACCAGCGCCCGGGACGCTCATAGCTCCTACAATGAGCAGTTCTTC.

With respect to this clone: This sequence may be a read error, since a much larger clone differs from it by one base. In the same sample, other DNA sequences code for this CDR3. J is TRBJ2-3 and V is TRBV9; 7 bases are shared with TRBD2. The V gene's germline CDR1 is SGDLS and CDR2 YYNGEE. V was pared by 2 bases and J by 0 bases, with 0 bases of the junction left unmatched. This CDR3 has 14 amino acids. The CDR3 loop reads CASSVSGSTDTQYF. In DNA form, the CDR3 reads TGTGCCAGCAGCGTTAGCGGGAGCACAGATACGCAGTATTTT.

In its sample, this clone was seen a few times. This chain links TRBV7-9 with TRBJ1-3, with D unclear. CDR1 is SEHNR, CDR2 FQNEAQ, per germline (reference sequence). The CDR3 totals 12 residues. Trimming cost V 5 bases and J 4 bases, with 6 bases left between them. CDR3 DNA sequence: TGTGCCAGCAGCGGTCCAGGAAACACCATATATTTT. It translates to CASSGPGNTIYF.